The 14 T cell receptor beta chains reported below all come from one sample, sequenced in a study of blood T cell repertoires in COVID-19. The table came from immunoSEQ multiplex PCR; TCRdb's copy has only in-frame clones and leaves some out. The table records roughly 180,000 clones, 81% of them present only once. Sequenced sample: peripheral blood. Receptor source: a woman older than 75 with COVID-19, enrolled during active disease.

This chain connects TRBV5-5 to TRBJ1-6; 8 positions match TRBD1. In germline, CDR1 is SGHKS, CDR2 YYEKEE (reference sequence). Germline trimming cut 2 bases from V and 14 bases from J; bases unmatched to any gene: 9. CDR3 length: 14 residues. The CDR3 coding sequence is TGTGCCAGCAGCTTCGGACAGGGTCAAGGGGCCCTCCACTTT. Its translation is CASSFGQGQGALHF.

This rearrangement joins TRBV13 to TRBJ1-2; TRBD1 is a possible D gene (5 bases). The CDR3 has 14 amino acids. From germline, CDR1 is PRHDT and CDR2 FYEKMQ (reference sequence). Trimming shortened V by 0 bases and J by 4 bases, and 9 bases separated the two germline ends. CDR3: CASSLGWGGYGYTF. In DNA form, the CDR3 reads TGTGCCAGCAGCTTAGGCTGGGGGGGCTATGGCTACACCTTC. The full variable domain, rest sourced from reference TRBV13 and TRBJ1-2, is AAGVIQSPRHLIKEKRETATLKCYPIPRHDTVYWYQQGPGQDPQFLISFYEKMQSDKGSIPDRFSAQQFSDYHSELNMSSLELGDSALYFCASSLGWGGYGYTFGSGTRLTVV.

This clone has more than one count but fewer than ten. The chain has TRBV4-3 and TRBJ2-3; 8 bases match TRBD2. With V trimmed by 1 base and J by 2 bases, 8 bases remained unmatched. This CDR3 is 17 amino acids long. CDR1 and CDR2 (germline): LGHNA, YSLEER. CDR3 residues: CASSQAGAGGPTDTQYF. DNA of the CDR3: TGCGCCAGCAGCCAAGCCGGGGCGGGGGGCCCCACAGATACGCAGTATTTT.

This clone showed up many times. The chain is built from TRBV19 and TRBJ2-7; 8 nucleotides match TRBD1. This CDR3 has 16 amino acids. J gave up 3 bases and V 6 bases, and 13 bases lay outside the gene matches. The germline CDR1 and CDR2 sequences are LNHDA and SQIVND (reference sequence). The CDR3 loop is CASSQRGTGQYYEQYF. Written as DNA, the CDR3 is TGTGCCAGTAGCCAAAGGGGGACAGGTCAGTACTACGAGCAGTACTTC. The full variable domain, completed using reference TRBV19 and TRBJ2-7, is DGGITQSPKYLFRKEGQNVTLSCEQNLNHDAMYWYRQDPGQGLRLIYYSQIVNDFQKGDIAEGYSVSREKKESFPLTVTSAQKNPTAFYLCASSQRGTGQYYEQYFGPGTRLTVT.

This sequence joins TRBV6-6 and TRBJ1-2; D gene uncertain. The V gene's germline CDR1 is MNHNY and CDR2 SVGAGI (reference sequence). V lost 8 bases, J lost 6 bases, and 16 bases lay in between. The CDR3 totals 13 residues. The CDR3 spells CASFEDTWDGYTF. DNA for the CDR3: TGTGCCAGCTTCGAAGACACATGGGATGGCTACACCTTC.

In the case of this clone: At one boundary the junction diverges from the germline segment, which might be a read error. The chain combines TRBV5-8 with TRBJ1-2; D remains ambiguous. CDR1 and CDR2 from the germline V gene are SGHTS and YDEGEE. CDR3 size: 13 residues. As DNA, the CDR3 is TGTGCCAGCAGCCAAACATCCTTCCTCCCCCCCTCCTTC. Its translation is CASSQTSFLPPSF.

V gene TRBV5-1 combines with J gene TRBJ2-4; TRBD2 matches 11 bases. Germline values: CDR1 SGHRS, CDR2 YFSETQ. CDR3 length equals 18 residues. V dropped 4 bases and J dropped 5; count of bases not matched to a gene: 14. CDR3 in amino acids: CASSRGGSRTSGQNIQYF. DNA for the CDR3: TGCGCCAGCAGCCGTGGGGGATCTCGGACTAGCGGGCAAAACATTCAGTACTTC.

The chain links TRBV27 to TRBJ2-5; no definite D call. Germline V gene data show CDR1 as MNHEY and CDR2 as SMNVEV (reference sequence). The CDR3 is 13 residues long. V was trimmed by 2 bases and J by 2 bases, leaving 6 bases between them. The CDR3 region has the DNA TGTGCCAGCAGTTTACTCGGTCAAGAGACCCAGTACTTC. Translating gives CASSLLGQETQYF.

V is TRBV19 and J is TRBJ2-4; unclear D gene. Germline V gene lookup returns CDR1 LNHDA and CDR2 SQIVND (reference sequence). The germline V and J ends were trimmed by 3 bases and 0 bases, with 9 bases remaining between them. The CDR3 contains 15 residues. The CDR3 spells CASSIQVVAKNIQYF. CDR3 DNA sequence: TGTGCCAGTAGTATCCAGGTTGTAGCCAAAAACATTCAGTACTTC.

CDR3: CATSDPGTGRDTQYF. The DNA for the CDR3 is TGTGCCACCAGTGATCCCGGGACAGGGCGAGATACGCAGTATTTT. The chain joins TRBV24-1 to TRBJ2-3; TRBD1 aligns across 9 bases. J was trimmed by 5 bases and V by 3 bases; bases with no gene match: 5. This CDR3 contains 15 residues. Germline V gene lookup returns CDR1 KGHDR and CDR2 SFDVKD.

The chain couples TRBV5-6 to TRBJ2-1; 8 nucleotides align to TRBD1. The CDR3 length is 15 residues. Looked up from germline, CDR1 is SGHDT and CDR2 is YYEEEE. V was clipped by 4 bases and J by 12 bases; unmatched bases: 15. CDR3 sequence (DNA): TGTGCCAGCAGCCGACCCGGGACAGGAGCTAAAGTGCAGTTCTTC. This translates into CASSRPGTGAKVQFF.

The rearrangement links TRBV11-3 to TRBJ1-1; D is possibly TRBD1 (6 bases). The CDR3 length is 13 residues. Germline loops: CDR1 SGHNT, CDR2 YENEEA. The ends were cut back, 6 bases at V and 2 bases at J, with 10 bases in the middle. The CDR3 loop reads CASSKGDNTEAFF. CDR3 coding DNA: TGTGCCAGCAGTAAGGGGGACAACACTGAAGCTTTCTTT. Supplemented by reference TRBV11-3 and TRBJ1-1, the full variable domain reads EAGVVQSPRYKIIEKKQPVAFWCNPISGHNTLYWYLQNLGQGPELLIRYENEEAVDDSQLPKDRFSAERLKGVDSTLKIQPAELGDSAVYLCASSKGDNTEAFFGQGTRLTVV.

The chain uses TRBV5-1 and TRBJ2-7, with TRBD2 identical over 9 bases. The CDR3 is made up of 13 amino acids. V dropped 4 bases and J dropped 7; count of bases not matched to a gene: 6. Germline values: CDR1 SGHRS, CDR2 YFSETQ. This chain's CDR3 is CASSPGLALEQYF. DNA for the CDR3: TGCGCCAGCAGCCCGGGACTAGCCCTGGAGCAGTACTTC.

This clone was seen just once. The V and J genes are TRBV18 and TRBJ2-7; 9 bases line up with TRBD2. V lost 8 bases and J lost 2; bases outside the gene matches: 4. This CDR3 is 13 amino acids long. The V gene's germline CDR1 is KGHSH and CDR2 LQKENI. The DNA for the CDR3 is TGTGCCAGCGGGGCTAGCGGGACCTACGAGCAGTACTTC. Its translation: CASGASGTYEQYF.